This T cell receptor (beta chain) came from a study of T cell changes during pregnancy in multiple sclerosis. Libraries were prepared by immunoSEQ multiplex PCR; TCRdb keeps only in-frame clonotypes and omits some of them. The table records over 55,000 clones, around 93% of them present only once. Per the germline V gene, CDR1 is MRHNA and CDR2 is SNTAGT. CDR3 length: 16 residues. The V and J ends lost 8 bases and 8 bases respectively, with 24 bases between them. This clone has more than one count but fewer than ten. The origin of this receptor is a female donor with multiple sclerosis, enrolled in a pregnancy study. The source material was peripheral blood, sampled after pregnancy. This rearrangement joins TRBV6-4 to TRBJ2-2, with D possibly TRBD1 on 6 matching bases. CDR3 sequence (DNA): TGTGCCAGCCCGAGAAGGCCCCGGGACACCGTAGGGGAGCTGTTTTTT. This encodes CASPRRPRDTVGELFF.